This entry is about one T cell receptor (beta chain). This entry comes from a study of blood T cell repertoires in COVID-19. Deletions cut 0 bases from V and 4 bases from J, with 19 bases between. The CDR3 spans 17 residues. In germline, CDR1 is SGHTS, CDR2 YDEGEE. The repertoire was sequenced with immunoSEQ multiplex PCR; TCRdb's copy has only in-frame clones and lacks some. The table records hundreds of thousands of clones, roughly 90% of them present only once. The V and J genes are TRBV5-8 and TRBJ1-1; D may be TRBD1 (6 bases). The TCR sequence derives from a woman aged 50 to 60 who had been exposed to COVID-19. What was sequenced was PBMCs or T cells enriched from blood (not recorded which). This chain's CDR3 is CASSLGWGPKRGTEAFF. CDR3 nucleotides: TGTGCCAGCAGCTTGGGCTGGGGGCCAAAGCGGGGCACTGAAGCTTTCTTT. The variable domain in full, with the rest retrieved from reference TRBV5-8 and TRBJ1-1, is EAGVTQSPTHLIKTRGQQATLRCSPISGHTSVYWYQQALGLGLQFLLWYDEGEERNRGNFPPRFSGRQFPNYSSELNVNALELEDSALYLCASSLGWGPKRGTEAFFGQGTRLTVV.